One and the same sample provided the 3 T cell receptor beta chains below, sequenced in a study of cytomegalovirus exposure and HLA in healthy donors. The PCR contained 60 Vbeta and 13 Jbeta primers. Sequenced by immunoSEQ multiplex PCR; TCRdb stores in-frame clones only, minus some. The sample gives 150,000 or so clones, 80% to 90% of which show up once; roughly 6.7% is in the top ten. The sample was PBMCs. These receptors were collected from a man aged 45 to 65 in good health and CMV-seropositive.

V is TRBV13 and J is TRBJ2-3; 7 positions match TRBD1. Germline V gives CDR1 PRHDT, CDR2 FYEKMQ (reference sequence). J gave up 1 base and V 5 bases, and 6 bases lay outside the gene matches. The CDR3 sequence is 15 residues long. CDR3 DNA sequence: TGTGCCAGCAGCAACCGGGACAGCCGCACAGATACGCAGTATTTT. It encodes CASSNRDSRTDTQYF.

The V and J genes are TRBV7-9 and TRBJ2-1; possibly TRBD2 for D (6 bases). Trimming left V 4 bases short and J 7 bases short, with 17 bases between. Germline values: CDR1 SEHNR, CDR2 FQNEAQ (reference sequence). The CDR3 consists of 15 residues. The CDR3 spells CASSYTSLYWNEQFF. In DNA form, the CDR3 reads TGTGCCAGCAGCTATACTAGCCTCTACTGGAATGAGCAGTTCTTC.

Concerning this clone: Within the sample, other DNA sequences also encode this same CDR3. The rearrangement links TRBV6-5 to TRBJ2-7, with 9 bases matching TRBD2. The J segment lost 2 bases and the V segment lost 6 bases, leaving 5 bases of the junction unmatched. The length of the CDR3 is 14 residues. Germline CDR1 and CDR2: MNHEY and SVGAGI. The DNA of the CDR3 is TGTGCCAGCAGGGGGACTAGCAGCGCCTACGAGCAGTACTTC. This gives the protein CASRGTSSAYEQYF.